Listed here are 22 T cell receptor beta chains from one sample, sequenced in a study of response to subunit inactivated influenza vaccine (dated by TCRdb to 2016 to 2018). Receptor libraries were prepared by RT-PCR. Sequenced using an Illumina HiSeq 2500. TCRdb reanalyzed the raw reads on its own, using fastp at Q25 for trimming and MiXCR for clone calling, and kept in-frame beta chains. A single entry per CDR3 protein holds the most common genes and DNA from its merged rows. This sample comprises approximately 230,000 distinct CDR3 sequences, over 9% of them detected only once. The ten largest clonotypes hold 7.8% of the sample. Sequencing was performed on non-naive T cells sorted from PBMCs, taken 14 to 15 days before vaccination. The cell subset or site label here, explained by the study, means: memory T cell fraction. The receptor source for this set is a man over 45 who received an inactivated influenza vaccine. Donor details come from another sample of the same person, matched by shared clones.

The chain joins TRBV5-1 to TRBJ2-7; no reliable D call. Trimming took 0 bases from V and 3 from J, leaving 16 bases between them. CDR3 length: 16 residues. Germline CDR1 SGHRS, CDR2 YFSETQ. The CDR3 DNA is TGCGCCAGCAGCTTGGAACCGGAGAGTAGCAGCTACGAGCAGTACTTC. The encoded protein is CASSLEPESSSYEQYF.

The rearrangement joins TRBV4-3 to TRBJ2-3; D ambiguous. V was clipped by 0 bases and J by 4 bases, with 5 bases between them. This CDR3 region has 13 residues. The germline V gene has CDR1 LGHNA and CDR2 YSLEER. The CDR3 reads CASSQERADTQYF. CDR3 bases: TGCGCCAGCAGCCAAGAGAGAGCAGATACGCAGTATTTT.

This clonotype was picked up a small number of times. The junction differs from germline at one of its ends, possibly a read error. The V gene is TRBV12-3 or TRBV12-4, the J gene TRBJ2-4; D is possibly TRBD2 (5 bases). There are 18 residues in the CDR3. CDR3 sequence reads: CTSSPGLVGVGTKNIQYF. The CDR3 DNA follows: TGTACCAGCAGCCCGGGATTGGTTGGAGTTGGAACCAAAAACATTCAGTACTTC.

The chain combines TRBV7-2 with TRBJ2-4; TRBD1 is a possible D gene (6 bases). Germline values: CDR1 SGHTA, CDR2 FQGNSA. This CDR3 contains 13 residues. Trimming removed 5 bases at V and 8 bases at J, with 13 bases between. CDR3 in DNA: TGTGCCAGCAGCCCCTACCCAGGGGACATTCAGTACTTC. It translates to CASSPYPGDIQYF. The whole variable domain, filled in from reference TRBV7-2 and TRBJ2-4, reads GAGVSQSPSNKVTEKGKDVELRCDPISGHTALYWYRQSLGQGLEFLIYFQGNSAPDKSGLPSDRFSAERTGGSVSTLTIQRTQQEDSAVYLCASSPYPGDIQYFGAGTRLSVL.

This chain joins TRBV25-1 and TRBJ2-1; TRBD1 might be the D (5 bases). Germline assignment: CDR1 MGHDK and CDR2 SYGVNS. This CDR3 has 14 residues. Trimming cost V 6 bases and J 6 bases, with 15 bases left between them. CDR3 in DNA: TGTGCCAGCAGGCCGGTTGGGGCGGCCAATGAGCAGTTCTTC. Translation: CASRPVGAANEQFF.

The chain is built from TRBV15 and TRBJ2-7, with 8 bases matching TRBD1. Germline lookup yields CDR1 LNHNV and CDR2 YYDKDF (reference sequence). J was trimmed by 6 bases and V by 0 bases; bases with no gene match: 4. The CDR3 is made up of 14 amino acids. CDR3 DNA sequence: TGTGCCACCAGCAGAGAGCAGGGGGCGGGCGAGCAGTACTTC. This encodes CATSREQGAGEQYF.

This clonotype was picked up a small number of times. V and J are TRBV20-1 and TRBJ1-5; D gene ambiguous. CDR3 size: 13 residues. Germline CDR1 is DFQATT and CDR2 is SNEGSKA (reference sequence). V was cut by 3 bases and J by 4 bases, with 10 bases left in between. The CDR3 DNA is TGCAGTGCTAGGGATGGTCTAAATCAGCCCCAGCATTTT. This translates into CSARDGLNQPQHF.

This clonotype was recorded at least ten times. The CDR3 DNA reads as TGTGCCAGCAGTGAATTTAGCGGCCTTTCCCACAATGAGCAGTTCTTC. Translation gives CASSEFSGLSHNEQFF. V and J are TRBV25-1 and TRBJ2-1, with D possibly matching TRBD2 (6 bases). This CDR3 comprises 16 residues. The germline V and J ends were trimmed by 1 base and 5 bases, with 15 bases remaining between them. Germline-derived CDR1 and CDR2 are MGHDK and SYGVNS.

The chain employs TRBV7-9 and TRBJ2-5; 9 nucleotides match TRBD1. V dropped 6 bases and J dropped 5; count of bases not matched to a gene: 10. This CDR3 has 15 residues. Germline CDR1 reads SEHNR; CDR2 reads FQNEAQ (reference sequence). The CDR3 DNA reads TGTGCCAGCAGTATAGGACAGGGGAGTTGGGAGACCCAGTACTTC. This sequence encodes CASSIGQGSWETQYF. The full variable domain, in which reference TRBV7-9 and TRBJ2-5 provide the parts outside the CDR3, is DTGVSQNPRHKITKRGQNVTFRCDPISEHNRLYWYRQTLGQGPEFLTYFQNEAQLEKSRLLSDRFSAERPKGSFSTLEIQRTEQGDSAMYLCASSIGQGSWETQYFGPGTRLLVL.

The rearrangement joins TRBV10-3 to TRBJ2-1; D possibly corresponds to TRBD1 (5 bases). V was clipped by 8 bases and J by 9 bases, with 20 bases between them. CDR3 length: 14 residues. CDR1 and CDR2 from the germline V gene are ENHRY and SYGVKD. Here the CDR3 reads CAISQAGGALEQFF. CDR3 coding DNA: TGTGCCATCTCGCAGGCAGGTGGGGCCCTTGAGCAGTTCTTC.

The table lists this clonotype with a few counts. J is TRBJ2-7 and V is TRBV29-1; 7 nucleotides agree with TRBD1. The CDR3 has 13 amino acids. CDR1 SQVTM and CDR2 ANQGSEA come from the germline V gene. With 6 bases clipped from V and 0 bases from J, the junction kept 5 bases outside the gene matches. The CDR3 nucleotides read TGCAGCGTGGGGACAGCAGTCTCCTACGAGCAGTACTTC. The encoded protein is CSVGTAVSYEQYF.

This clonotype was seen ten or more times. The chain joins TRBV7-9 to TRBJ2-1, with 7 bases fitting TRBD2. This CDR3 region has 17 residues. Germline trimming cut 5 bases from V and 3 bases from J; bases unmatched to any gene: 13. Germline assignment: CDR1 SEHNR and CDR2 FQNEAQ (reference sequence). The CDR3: CASSPPPRLAVYNEQFF. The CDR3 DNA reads TGTGCCAGCAGCCCGCCGCCGCGGCTAGCGGTCTACAATGAGCAGTTCTTC.

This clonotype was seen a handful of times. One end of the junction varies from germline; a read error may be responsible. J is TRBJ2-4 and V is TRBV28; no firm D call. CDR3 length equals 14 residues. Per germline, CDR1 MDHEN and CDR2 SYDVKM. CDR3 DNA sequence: TGTGCCCGCAGTCCTAGGCTAGCCAAAAACATTCAGTACTTC. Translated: CARSPRLAKNIQYF.

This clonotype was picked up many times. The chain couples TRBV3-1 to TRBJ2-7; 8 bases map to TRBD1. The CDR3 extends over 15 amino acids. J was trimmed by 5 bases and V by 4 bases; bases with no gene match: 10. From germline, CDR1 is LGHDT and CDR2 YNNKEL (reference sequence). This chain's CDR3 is CASSPTGAVGHEQYF. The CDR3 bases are TGTGCCAGCAGCCCGACAGGGGCGGTGGGTCACGAGCAGTACTTC.

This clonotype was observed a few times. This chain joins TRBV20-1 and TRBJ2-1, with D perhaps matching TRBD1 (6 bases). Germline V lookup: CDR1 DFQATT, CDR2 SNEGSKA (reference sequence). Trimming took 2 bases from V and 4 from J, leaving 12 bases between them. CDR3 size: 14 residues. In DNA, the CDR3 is TGCAGTGCTAGACTAGGGGGACCTTACAATGAGCAGTTCTTC. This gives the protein CSARLGGPYNEQFF.

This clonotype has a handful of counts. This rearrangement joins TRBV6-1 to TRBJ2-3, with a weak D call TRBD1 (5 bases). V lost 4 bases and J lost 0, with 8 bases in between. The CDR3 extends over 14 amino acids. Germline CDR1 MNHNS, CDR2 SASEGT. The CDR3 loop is CASSVRGSTDTQYF. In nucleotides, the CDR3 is TGTGCCAGCAGTGTTAGGGGTAGCACAGATACGCAGTATTTT.

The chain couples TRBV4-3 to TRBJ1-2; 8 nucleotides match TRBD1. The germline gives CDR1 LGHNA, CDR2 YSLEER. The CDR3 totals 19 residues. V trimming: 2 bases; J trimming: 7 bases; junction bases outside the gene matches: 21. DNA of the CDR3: TGCGCCAGCAGCCAATCCCTCCTAAGGACAGGGTCTCCTGCGGGTGGCTACACCTTC. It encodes CASSQSLLRTGSPAGGYTF.

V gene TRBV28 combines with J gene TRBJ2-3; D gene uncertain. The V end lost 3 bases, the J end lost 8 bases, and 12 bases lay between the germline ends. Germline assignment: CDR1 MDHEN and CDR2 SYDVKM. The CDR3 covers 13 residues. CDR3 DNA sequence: TGTGCCAGCAGTTTTGCCGGCGACGGTACGCAGTATTTT. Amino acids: CASSFAGDGTQYF. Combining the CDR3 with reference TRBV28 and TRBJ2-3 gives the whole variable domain DVKVTQSSRYLVKRTGEKVFLECVQDMDHENMFWYRQDPGLGLRLIYFSYDVKMKEKGDIPEGYSVSREKKERFSLILESASTNQTSMYLCASSFAGDGTQYFGPGTRLTVL.

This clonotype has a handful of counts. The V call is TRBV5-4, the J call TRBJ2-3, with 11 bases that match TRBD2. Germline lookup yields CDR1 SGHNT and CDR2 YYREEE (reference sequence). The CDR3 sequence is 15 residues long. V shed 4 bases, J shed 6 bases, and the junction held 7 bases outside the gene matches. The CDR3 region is CASSTTSGRSDTQYF. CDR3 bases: TGTGCCAGCAGCACTACTAGCGGGAGATCTGATACGCAGTATTTT.

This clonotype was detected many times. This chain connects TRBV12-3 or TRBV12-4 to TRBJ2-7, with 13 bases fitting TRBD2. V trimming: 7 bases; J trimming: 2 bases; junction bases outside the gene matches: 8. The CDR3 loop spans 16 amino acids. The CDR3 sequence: CASTSWGLAGTYEQYF. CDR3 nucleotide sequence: TGTGCCAGCACCTCCTGGGGACTAGCGGGGACCTACGAGCAGTACTTC.

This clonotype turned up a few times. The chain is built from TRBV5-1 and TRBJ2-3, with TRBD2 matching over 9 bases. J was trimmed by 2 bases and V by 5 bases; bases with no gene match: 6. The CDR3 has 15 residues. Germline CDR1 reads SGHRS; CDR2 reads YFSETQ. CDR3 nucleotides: TGCGCCAGCAGTTCTACTAGCGGGTTCACAGATACGCAGTATTTT. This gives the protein CASSSTSGFTDTQYF.

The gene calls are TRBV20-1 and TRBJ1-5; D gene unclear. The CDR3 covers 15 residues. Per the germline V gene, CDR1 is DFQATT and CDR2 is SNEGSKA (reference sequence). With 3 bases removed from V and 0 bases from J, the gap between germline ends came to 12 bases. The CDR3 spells CSASVAAYSNQPQHF. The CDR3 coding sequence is TGCAGTGCTAGTGTGGCCGCGTATAGCAATCAGCCCCAGCATTTT.